These 6 T cell receptor beta chains share one sample of origin, sequenced in a study of blood T cells in healthy people across ages. The authors ran a second PCR of about 7 to 11 cycles using a sample-barcoded 5' primer and a J-beta primer mix. TCRdb called the 5' RACE reads again in MiXCR, with one record for every CDR3 protein. Here the sample spans hundreds of thousands of distinct CDR3 sequences, around three fifths being singletons. Sequencing input: blood. These receptors originate from a man between 40 and 49 years old in good health.

This clonotype turned up a few times. The chain uses TRBV12-3 or TRBV12-4 and TRBJ2-3; TRBD2 agrees at 8 bases. V lost 2 bases, J lost 3 bases, and 4 bases stayed unmatched. There are 15 residues in the CDR3. CDR3 in amino acids: CASSLPAGGTDTQYF. CDR3 nucleotides: TGTGCCAGCAGTTTACCTGCGGGGGGTACAGATACGCAGTATTTT.

V gene TRBV12-3 or TRBV12-4 combines with J gene TRBJ2-5, with 9 bases that match TRBD1. Trimming took 8 bases from V and 4 from J; bases not matched to a gene: 11. The CDR3 is 15 residues long. Written as DNA, the CDR3 is TGTGCCAGCCTACTGGGACAGGGAGTTCGAGAGACCCAGTACTTC. Amino acids: CASLLGQGVRETQYF.

The rearrangement uses TRBV9 and TRBJ2-3; D is tentatively TRBD1 or TRBD2 (5 bases each). CDR3 length: 16 amino acids. V lost 6 bases, J lost 4 bases, and 21 bases lay in between. CDR1 and CDR2 (germline): SGDLS, YYNGEE. CDR3 sequence (DNA): TGTGCCAGCAACAATGGGACGAGGGTGATATCAGATACGCAGTATTTT. Its translation: CASNNGTRVISDTQYF.

CDR3 protein: CASSYSNGSGANVLTF. The CDR3 coding sequence is TGTGCCAGCAGTTACTCGAACGGCTCTGGGGCCAACGTCCTGACTTTC. V usage is TRBV6-2 or TRBV6-3 and J usage is TRBJ2-6, with D uncertain. CDR1 MNHEY and CDR2 SVGEGT come from the germline V gene. The V and J ends lost 0 bases and 0 bases respectively, with 6 bases between them. This CDR3 contains 16 residues.

This sequence joins TRBV12-3 or TRBV12-4 and TRBJ2-7; 9 bases fit TRBD1. Losses at the gene ends were 6 bases for V and 6 bases for J; bases not matched to a gene: 3. This CDR3 is 12 amino acids long. CDR3 sequence: CASSRTGVEQYF. The CDR3 DNA is TGTGCCAGCAGCCGGACAGGGGTCGAGCAGTACTTC.

This chain uses TRBV4-3 with TRBJ2-1; 7 bases fit TRBD1. CDR1 and CDR2 from the germline V gene are LGHNA and YSLEER. The CDR3 contains 15 residues. With V trimmed by 5 bases and J by 8 bases, 12 bases remained unmatched. The CDR3 DNA follows: TGCGCCAGCAGCTCTGACAGGGTGGTAGGGGATGAGCAGTTCTTC. Its translation: CASSSDRVVGDEQFF.